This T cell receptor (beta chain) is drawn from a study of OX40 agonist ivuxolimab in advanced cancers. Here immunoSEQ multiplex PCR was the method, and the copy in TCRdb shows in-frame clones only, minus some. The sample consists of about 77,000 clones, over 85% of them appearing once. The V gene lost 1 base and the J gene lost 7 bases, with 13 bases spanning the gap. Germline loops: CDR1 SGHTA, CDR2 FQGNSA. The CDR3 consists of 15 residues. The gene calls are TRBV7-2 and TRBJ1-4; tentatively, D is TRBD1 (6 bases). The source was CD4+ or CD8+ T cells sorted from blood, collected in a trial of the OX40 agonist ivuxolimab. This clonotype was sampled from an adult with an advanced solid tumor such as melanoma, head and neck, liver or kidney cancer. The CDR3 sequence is CASSLVGGQGEKLFF. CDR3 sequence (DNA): TGTGCCAGCAGCTTAGTCGGGGGGCAGGGTGAAAAACTGTTTTTT.